The 16 T cell receptor beta chains below come from one sample, sequenced in a study of blood T cell repertoires in COVID-19. TCRdb keeps only in-frame clones here, not all; method: immunoSEQ multiplex PCR. The sample lists 52,000 or so clones, 75% to 85% occurring once. Sequencing was performed on peripheral blood. The receptors originated from a man in his forties or fifties with acute or convalescent COVID-19.

The CDR3 is CASSYQGNNSPLHF. In DNA form, the CDR3 reads TGTGCCAGCAGTTACCAGGGAAATAATTCACCCCTCCACTTT. The chain has TRBV6-5 and TRBJ1-6; tentative D call: TRBD1 (5 bases). V was clipped by 2 bases and J by 5 bases, with 7 bases between them. The CDR3 spans 14 residues. CDR1 MNHEY and CDR2 SVGAGI come from the germline V gene.

The gene calls are TRBV6-5 and TRBJ1-4, with TRBD1 matching 7 bases. Trimming took 6 bases from V and 7 from J; bases not matched to a gene: 5. The CDR3 is 13 residues long. Germline V gives CDR1 MNHEY, CDR2 SVGAGI. The DNA for the CDR3 is TGTGCCAGCAGAGGGGGCCTAGGTGAAAAACTGTTTTTT. Translating gives CASRGGLGEKLFF.

This clone was counted once. The chain uses TRBV10-3 and TRBJ2-3; 9 nucleotides line up with TRBD2. Per the germline V gene, CDR1 is ENHRY and CDR2 is SYGVKD. The CDR3 sequence is 13 residues long. Unmatched junction bases numbered 5, after V lost 4 bases and J lost 9 bases. The CDR3 sequence is CAISGGRAITQYF. The DNA of the CDR3 is TGTGCCATCAGTGGCGGGAGGGCCATAACGCAGTATTTT.

V usage is TRBV19 and J usage is TRBJ1-4; 9 bases line up with TRBD1. Losses at the gene ends were 10 bases for V and 4 bases for J; bases not matched to a gene: 13. The CDR3 has 16 residues. The germline CDR1 and CDR2 sequences are LNHDA and SQIVND (reference sequence). In DNA, the CDR3 is TGTGCCACACGACAGGGGGGCCTCCGGGGTAATGAAAAACTGTTTTTT. Translation: CATRQGGLRGNEKLFF.

This chain uses TRBV25-1 with TRBJ2-5, with 8 bases fitting TRBD2. The CDR3 loop spans 15 amino acids. Germline V gene lookup returns CDR1 MGHDK and CDR2 SYGVNS. The V segment lost 4 bases and the J segment 4 bases; nucleotides outside the gene matches: 8. The CDR3 nucleotides are TGTGCCAGCAGTGGGAAAAGGGGACTAGGAGAGACCCAGTACTTC. This translates into CASSGKRGLGETQYF.

This chain uses TRBV9 with TRBJ1-6; 7 bases are a match to TRBD1. The CDR3 totals 14 residues. V lost 5 bases, J lost 5 bases, and 4 bases stayed unmatched. The germline V gene encodes CDR1 SGDLS and CDR2 YYNGEE. CDR3 coding DNA: TGTGCCAGCAGAGCCGGGACAGATAATTCACCCCTCCACTTT. It encodes CASRAGTDNSPLHF.

V is TRBV6-5 and J is TRBJ2-1; TRBD2 matches at 8 bases. CDR3 length: 13 residues. From germline, CDR1 is MNHEY and CDR2 SVGAGI. V was clipped by 6 bases and J by 12 bases; unmatched bases: 10. The CDR3 here is CASRLLRGGGQFF. The CDR3 DNA is TGTGCCAGCAGACTACTCCGGGGGGGCGGGCAGTTCTTC.

The chain links TRBV30 to TRBJ2-5; 7 nucleotides agree with TRBD1. The V gene's germline CDR1 is GTSNPN and CDR2 SVGIG (reference sequence). V gave up 1 base and J gave up 7 bases; unmatched junction bases: 9. This CDR3 contains 14 residues. The CDR3 sequence is CAWSEERGRVTQYF. Written as DNA, the CDR3 is TGTGCCTGGAGTGAAGAAAGGGGGCGGGTGACCCAGTACTTC.

This clone was picked up a small number of times. The gene calls are TRBV2 and TRBJ1-4; maybe TRBD1 (5 bases). Trimming removed 7 bases from V and 3 bases from J, with 9 bases in between. Germline values: CDR1 SNHLY, CDR2 FYNNEI. There are 13 residues in the CDR3. CDR3 sequence: CASTLGPNEKLFF. DNA of the CDR3: TGTGCCAGCACCCTGGGGCCTAATGAAAAACTGTTTTTT.

This clone occurred a few times. V is TRBV11-2 and J is TRBJ2-3; weak D call: TRBD2 (5 bases). The germline V and J ends were trimmed by 4 bases and 5 bases, with 13 bases remaining between them. The CDR3 consists of 14 residues. Germline V gives CDR1 SGHAT, CDR2 FQNNGV. Written as DNA, the CDR3 is TGTGCCAGCAGCTCAAACACTAGAGGAGATACGCAGTATTTT. As protein: CASSSNTRGDTQYF.

There are a few counts of this clone. CDR3 nucleotides: TGTGCCAGCACGACTAGCTACAATGAGCAGTTCTTC. It translates to CASTTSYNEQFF. V usage is TRBV6-6 and J usage is TRBJ2-1; D is perhaps TRBD2 (6 bases). Germline V gene data show CDR1 as MNHNY and CDR2 as SVGAGI (reference sequence). V was clipped by 7 bases and J by 3 bases, with 7 bases between them. The CDR3 loop spans 12 amino acids.

This chain joins TRBV6-2 or TRBV6-3 and TRBJ2-3, with TRBD2 matching over 7 bases. V lost 6 bases and J lost 3; bases outside the gene matches: 9. Germline lookup yields CDR1 MNHEY and CDR2 SVGEGT. The CDR3 loop spans 15 amino acids. CDR3 nucleotide sequence: TGTGCCAGCAGACCTGACCCCGGGGGGACAGATACGCAGTATTTT. It yields the protein CASRPDPGGTDTQYF.

This chain connects TRBV10-3 to TRBJ2-5; TRBD2 agrees at 14 bases. Trimming took 2 bases from V and 5 from J; bases not matched to a gene: 7. Germline CDR1 reads ENHRY; CDR2 reads SYGVKD. The CDR3 extends over 17 amino acids. This CDR3 is CAISERGLAGESETQYF. The DNA for the CDR3 is TGTGCCATCAGTGAGCGGGGACTAGCGGGGGAGTCGGAGACCCAGTACTTC.

The chain carries TRBV29-1 and TRBJ2-5; D gene unclear. Germline V CDR1 and CDR2: SQVTM, ANQGSEA. Trimming cost V 7 bases and J 7 bases, with 10 bases left between them. This CDR3 is 10 amino acids long. The CDR3 spells CSATAGTQYF. CDR3 sequence (DNA): TGCAGCGCTACCGCAGGGACCCAGTACTTC.

This clone came up once. This chain links TRBV4-2 with TRBJ1-6, with a tentative D call TRBD1 (5 bases). The CDR3 runs to 15 residues. Trimming left V 1 base short and J 15 bases short, with 19 bases between. Germline V CDR1 and CDR2: LGHNA, YNFKEQ. This CDR3 reads CASSQVSGAGDGLHF. CDR3 nucleotides: TGTGCCAGCAGCCAAGTATCCGGGGCGGGGGATGGCCTCCACTTT.

The V and J genes are TRBV7-2 and TRBJ1-2, with D perhaps TRBD1 (5 bases). Germline loops: CDR1 SGHTA, CDR2 FQGNSA. V lost 7 bases to trimming and J lost 4 bases, with 16 bases between them. This CDR3 is built from 14 residues. The CDR3: CASTTLGGGYGYTF. The CDR3 nucleotides are TGTGCCAGCACTACCTTGGGGGGGGGCTATGGCTACACCTTC.